This section outlines one T cell receptor beta chain sequence together with its context. What it binds is unknown. PCR primers comprised 60 Vbeta and 13 Jbeta primers. In the authors' methods: Later analysis identified 80 million to 85 million unique TCR beta chains, 10 million to 12 million shared. Measured with immunoSEQ multiplex PCR; TCRdb has only the in-frame clones, and not every one. V, J and clone size were drawn from that table, and D and trimming were deduced from the DNA. The repertoire holds 75,000 to 90,000 clones, with approximately 72% as singletons. This specimen belongs to a study of cytomegalovirus exposure and HLA in healthy donors. Study-level points and caveats: For most TCR sequences rarity was the rule, although some public TCRs occurred in many donors. Association with HLA alleles at 0.05 false discovery rate was found for 16,951 TCR beta sequences in a later analysis. TCR beta chains associated with HLA were, in a later analysis, more clonally expanded than equally common others.

CDR1 MDHEN and CDR2 SYDVKM come from the germline V gene. This CDR3 spans 16 amino acids. V gave up 5 bases and J gave up 4 bases; unmatched junction bases: 10. The sample was PBMCs. The source is a woman in her thirties or forties in good health and CMV-seropositive. The chain links TRBV28 to TRBJ1-1; 10 nucleotides match TRBD1. The CDR3 reads CASSDRGHGKGTEAFF. The CDR3 nucleotides are TGTGCCAGCAGTGACAGGGGGCATGGCAAAGGCACTGAAGCTTTCTTT.